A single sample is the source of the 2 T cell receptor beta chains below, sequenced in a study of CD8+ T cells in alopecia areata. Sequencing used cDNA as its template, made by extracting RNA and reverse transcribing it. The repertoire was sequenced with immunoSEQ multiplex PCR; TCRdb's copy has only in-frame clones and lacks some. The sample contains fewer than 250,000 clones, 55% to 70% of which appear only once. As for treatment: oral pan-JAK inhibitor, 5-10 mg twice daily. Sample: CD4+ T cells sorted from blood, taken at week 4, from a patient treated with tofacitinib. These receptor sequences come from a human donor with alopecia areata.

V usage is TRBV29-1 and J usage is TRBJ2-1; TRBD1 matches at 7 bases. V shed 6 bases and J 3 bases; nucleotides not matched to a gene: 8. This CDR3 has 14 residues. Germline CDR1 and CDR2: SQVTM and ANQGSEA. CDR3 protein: CSVQRNRGYNEQFF. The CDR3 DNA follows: TGCAGCGTCCAAAGGAACAGGGGCTACAATGAGCAGTTCTTC.

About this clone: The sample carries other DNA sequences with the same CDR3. This CDR3 is CASSLRSGSTDTQYF. The CDR3 DNA sequence: TGTGCCAGCAGCTTGAGAAGCGGGAGCACAGATACGCAGTATTTT. The chain is built from TRBV5-6 and TRBJ2-3; TRBD2 is a possible D gene (6 bases). Trimming cost V 1 base and J 0 bases, with 9 bases left between them. Germline CDR1 reads SGHDT; CDR2 reads YYEEEE. The CDR3 is 15 amino acids.